This T cell receptor beta chain is drawn from a study of Ad26.COV2.S vaccination and SARS-CoV-2 variants (dated by TCRdb to the early 2020s). With regard to the full study: TCRbeta repertoire sequencing was used to assess the specificity and breadth of SARS-CoV-2-reactive T cell receptors after Ad26.COV2.S vaccination. The TCR-sequenced set comprised about 32 samples: about 19 Ad26.COV2.S vaccine recipients, 5 placebo recipients and 8 SARS-CoV-2 convalescent individuals.

The sample's time point label, in plain terms: individuals recovered from natural SARS-CoV-2 infection. The immunoSEQ Assay was the method used to sequence TCRbeta CDR3 regions. After extraction, genomic DNA underwent amplification by bias-controlled multiplex PCR, followed by high-throughput sequencing. Under the source paper's analysis protocol: Collapsing and filtering of sequences were performed to quantify the absolute abundance of each unique TCRbeta CDR3 region. T cell fraction was estimated by normalization of TCRbeta template counts to usable DNA, with usable DNA being measured through amplification of reference genes present in all nucleated cells. Repertoire TCRs were annotated as SARS-CoV-2-specific by exact matching of V gene, CDR3 amino acid sequence and J gene to a known reactive TCR set. The reference SARS-CoV-2 TCR set was derived from MIRA and filtered for enrichment in COVID-19-positive ImmuneCODE repertoires, a step that removed public or cross-reactive TCRs. Drawing on the MIRA antigens, annotated TCRs were analysed further at the level of specific ORF or position within ORF. Depth was the summed frequency of annotated unique rearrangements, while breadth was defined as annotated unique rearrangements over total unique productive rearrangements. Two-sided Wilcoxon rank-sum tests were used to compare TCR breadth between groups. Not all clones reach the TCRdb copy of this immuneACCESS table, which keeps in-frame sequences only. Checked studies attribute under half of the gap to unresolved V genes and leave the rest unexplained. That table furnishes V, J and clone size, whereas the DNA furnished D and trimming. The sample table lists about 350,000 clones, just over 90% of them with a count of one. Under 5% of the sample comes from the top ten.

Comment on this clone: The specificity of this receptor is unknown. Base qualities were left out, and no much larger clone turns up one base away.

The germline V gene gives CDR1 as SGHTA and CDR2 as FQGNSA. Trimming takes 0 bases off V and 7 bases off J; junction bases not matched to a gene: 3. Including the terminal cysteine and phenylalanine, the CDR3 comprises 15 residues. The only DNA kept is the CDR3, 45 bases in frame from the first base. On the study overall, not on this receptor specifically: After vaccination, substantial breadth of spike-specific CD8+ and CD4+ T cell responses was reported. Non-spike TCR breadth was comparable between vaccine and placebo recipients, consistent with the vaccine containing only spike. According to the authors, total T cell responses may have been underestimated by the TCR breadth and depth analyses. Ad26.COV2.S recipients had higher spike-specific TCR breadth than placebo recipients (P = 0.0014).

The TCR was taken from a human donor who had recovered from COVID-19. This specimen consisted of peripheral blood, obtained after recovery from COVID-19. The chain couples TRBV7-2 to TRBJ2-1, and 10 bases in between align with TRBD2. The DNA sequence is given as TGTGCCAGCAGCTTAGCAGCGGGGGGGTTTAATGAGCAGTTCTTC. Its coded protein is CASSLAAGGFNEQFF.